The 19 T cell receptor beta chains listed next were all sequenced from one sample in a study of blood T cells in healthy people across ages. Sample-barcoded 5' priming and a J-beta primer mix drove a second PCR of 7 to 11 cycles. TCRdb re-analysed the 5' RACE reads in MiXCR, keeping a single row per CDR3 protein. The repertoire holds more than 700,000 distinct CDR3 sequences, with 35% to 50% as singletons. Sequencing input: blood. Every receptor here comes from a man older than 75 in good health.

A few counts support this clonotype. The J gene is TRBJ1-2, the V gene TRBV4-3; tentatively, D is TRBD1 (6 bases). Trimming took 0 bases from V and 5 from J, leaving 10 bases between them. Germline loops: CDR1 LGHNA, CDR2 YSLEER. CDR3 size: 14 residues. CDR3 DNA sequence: TGCGCCAGCAGCCAAGACAGGGGAGGATATGGCTACACCTTC. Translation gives CASSQDRGGYGYTF.

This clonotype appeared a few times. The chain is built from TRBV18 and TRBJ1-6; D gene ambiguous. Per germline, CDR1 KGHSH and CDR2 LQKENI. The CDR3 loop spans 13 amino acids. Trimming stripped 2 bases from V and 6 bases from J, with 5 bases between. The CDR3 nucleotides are TGTGCCAGCTCACCAGTTGGTAATTCACCCCTCCACTTT. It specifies CASSPVGNSPLHF.

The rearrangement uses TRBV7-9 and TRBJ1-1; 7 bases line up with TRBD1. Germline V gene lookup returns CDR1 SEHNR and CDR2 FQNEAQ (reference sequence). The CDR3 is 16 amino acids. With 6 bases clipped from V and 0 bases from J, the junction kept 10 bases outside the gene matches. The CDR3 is CASSTQGGLMNTEAFF. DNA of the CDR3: TGTGCCAGCAGTACCCAGGGGGGCTTAATGAACACTGAAGCTTTCTTT.

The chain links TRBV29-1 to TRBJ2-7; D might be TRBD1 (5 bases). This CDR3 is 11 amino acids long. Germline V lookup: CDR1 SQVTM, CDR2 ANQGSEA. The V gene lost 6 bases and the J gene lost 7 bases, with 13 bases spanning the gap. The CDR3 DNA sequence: TGCAGCGTCGTCGCCCCAGGGGAGCAGTACTTC. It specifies CSVVAPGEQYF.

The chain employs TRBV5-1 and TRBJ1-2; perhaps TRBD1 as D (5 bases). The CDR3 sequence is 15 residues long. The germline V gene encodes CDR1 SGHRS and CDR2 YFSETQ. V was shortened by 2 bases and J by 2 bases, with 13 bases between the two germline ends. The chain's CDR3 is CASSFGGEDNYGYTF. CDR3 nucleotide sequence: TGCGCCAGCAGCTTCGGGGGAGAAGACAACTATGGCTACACCTTC.

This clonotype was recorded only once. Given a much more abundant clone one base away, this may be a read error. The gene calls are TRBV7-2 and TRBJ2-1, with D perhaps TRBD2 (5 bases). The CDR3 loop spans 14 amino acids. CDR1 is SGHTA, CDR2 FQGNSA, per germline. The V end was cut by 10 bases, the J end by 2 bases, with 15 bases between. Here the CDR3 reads CAINEGSPYNEQFF. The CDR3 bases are TGTGCCATTAACGAGGGCTCGCCCTACAATGAGCAGTTCTTC.

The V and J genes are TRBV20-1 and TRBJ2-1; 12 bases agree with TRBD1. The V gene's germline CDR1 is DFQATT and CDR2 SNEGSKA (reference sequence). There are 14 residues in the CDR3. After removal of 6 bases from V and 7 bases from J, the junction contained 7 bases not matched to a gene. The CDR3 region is CSASGTGGKNEQFF. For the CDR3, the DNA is TGCAGTGCCAGCGGGACAGGGGGCAAAAATGAGCAGTTCTTC.

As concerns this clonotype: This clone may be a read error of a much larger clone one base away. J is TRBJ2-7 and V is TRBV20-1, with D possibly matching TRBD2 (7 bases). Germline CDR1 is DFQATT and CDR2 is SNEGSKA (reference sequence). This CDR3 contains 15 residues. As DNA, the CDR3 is TGCAGAGCTAGGGCGAGGGGGGGATATTCTTACGAGCAGTACTTC. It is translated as CRARARGGYSYEQYF.

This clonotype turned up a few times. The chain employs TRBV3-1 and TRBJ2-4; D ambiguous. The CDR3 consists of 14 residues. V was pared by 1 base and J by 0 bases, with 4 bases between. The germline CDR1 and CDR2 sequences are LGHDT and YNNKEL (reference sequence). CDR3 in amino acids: CASSQGIAKNIQYF. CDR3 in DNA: TGTGCCAGCAGCCAAGGGATAGCCAAAAACATTCAGTACTTC.

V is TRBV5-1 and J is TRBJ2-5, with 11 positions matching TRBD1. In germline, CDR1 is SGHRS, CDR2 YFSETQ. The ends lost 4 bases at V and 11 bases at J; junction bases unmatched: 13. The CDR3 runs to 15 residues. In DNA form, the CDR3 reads TGCGCCAGCAGCATCGGACAGGGGGCTAGAAACAAGCAGTACTTC. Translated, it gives CASSIGQGARNKQYF.

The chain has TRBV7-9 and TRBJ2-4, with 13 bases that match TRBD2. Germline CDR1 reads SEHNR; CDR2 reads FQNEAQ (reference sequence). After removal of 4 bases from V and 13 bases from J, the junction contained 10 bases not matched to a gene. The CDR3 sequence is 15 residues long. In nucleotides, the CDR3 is TGTGCCAGCAGCTATCCGGGACTAGCGGGAAAGGAGCAGTACTTC. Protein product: CASSYPGLAGKEQYF.

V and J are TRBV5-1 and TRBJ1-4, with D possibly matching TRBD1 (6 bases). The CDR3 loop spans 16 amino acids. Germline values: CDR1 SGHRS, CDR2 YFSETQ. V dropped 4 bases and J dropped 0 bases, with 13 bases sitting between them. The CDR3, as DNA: TGCGCCAGCAGCACCGGGGGGCAGGCAACTAATGAAAAACTGTTTTTT. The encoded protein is CASSTGGQATNEKLFF.

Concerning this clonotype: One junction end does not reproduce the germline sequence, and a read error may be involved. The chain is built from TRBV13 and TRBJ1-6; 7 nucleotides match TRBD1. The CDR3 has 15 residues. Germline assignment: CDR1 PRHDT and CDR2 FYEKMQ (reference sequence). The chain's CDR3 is CANSGTDREYSPLHF. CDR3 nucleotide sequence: TGTGCCAACAGCGGTACTGACAGGGAGTATTCACCCCTCCACTTT. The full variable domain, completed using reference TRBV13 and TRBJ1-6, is AAGVIQSPRHLIKEKRETATLKCYPIPRHDTVYWYQQGPGQDPQFLISFYEKMQSDKGSIPDRFSAQQFSDYHSELNMSSLELGDSALYFCANSGTDREYSPLHFGNGTRLTVT.

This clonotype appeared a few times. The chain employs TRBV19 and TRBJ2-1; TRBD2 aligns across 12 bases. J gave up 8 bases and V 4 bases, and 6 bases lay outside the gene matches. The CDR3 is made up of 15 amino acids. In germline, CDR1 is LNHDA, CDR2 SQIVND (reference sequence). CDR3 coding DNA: TGTGCCAGTAGTACCTGGACTAGCGGGACTGATGAGCAGTTCTTC. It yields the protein CASSTWTSGTDEQFF.

The CDR3 is CSTSRGSMNTEAFF. The CDR3, as DNA: TGCAGTACATCCCGGGGCAGCATGAACACTGAAGCTTTCTTT. The chain joins TRBV20-1 to TRBJ1-1, with D possibly TRBD1 on 5 matching bases. This CDR3 is built from 14 residues. The germline CDR1 and CDR2 sequences are DFQATT and SNEGSKA (reference sequence). Trimming took off 8 bases at V and 0 bases at J, with 16 bases between the two ends.

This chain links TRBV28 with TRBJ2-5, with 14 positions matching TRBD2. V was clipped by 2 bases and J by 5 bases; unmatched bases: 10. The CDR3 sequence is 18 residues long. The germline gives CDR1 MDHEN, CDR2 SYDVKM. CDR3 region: CASSLGGTSGSLGETQYF. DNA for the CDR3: TGTGCCAGCAGTTTAGGTGGGACTAGCGGGAGTTTGGGGGAGACCCAGTACTTC.

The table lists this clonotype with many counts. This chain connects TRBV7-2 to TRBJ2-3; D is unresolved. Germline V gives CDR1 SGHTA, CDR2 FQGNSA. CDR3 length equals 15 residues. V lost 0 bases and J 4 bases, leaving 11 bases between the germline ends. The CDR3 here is CASSLAARPADTQYF. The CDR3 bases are TGTGCCAGCAGCTTAGCAGCTAGGCCGGCAGATACGCAGTATTTT.

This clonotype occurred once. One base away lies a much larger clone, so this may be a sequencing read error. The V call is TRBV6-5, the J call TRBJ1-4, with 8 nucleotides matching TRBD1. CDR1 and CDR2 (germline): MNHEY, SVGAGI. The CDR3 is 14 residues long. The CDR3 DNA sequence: TGTGCCAGCAGCCAACTGACAGGGGACGAAATACTGTTTTTT. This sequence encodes CASSQLTGDEILFF.

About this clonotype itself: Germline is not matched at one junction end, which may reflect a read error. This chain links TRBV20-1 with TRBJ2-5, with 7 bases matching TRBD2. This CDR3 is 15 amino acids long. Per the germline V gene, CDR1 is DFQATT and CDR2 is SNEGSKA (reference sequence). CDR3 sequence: CSARDLADHQATQYF. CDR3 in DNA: TGCAGTGCTAGAGATCTAGCGGACCACCAAGCGACCCAGTACTTC.